These T cell receptor beta chains were read from a single sample in a study of response to subunit inactivated influenza vaccine. MiXCR, run by TCRdb on the RT-PCR reads, gives a single entry per CDR3 protein. This table has almost 600,000 distinct CDR3 sequences, 11% to 15% appearing once. Sample: PBMCs from blood, taken 11 to 12 days after vaccination. These receptors came from a man aged 45 to 65 who received an inactivated influenza vaccine. Both conserved end residues are part of each CDR3. Each record gives: clone size, V gene, J gene, D gene, CDR3 protein, CDR3 DNA. The D gene is left open where the match is weak. Size tells how often a clone was seen (once, few, many) or the class of an expanded clone, and some rows leave it out.

clone_size: -; v_call: TRBV28; j_call: TRBJ1-6; d_call: -; cdr3_aa: CASSPGLPGSPLHF; cdr3_nt: TGTGCCAGCAGTCCAGGGCTCCCCGGTTCACCCCTCCACTTT
clone_size: -; v_call: TRBV24-1; j_call: TRBJ2-4; d_call: TRBD1; cdr3_aa: CATSDRQTGVDIQYF; cdr3_nt: TGTGCCACCAGTGACCGACAGACAGGGGTAGACATTCAGTACTTC
clone_size: many; v_call: TRBV30; j_call: TRBJ2-1; d_call: -; cdr3_aa: CAWSGRGGYNEQFF; cdr3_nt: TGTGCCTGGAGTGGTAGGGGGGGATACAATGAGCAGTTCTTC
clone_size: few; v_call: TRBV7-9; j_call: TRBJ1-6; d_call: -; cdr3_aa: CASSRNRVDNSPLHF; cdr3_nt: TGTGCCAGCAGCAGAAACAGGGTTGATAATTCACCCCTCCACTTT
clone_size: few; v_call: TRBV5-5; j_call: TRBJ2-2; d_call: TRBD1; cdr3_aa: CASSRRRTGGTGELFF; cdr3_nt: TGTGCCAGCAGCAGACGTCGGACAGGGGGCACCGGGGAGCTGTTTTTT
clone_size: few; v_call: TRBV29-1; j_call: TRBJ2-1; d_call: -; cdr3_aa: CSVRTGVSPNEQFF; cdr3_nt: TGCAGCGTGAGGACGGGAGTTTCACCCAATGAGCAGTTCTTC
clone_size: few; v_call: TRBV7-8; j_call: TRBJ1-1; d_call: -; cdr3_aa: CASSSPRTGEAFF; cdr3_nt: TGTGCCAGCAGCTCCCCCCGGACGGGGGAAGCTTTCTTT
clone_size: few; v_call: TRBV12-3/TRBV12-4; j_call: TRBJ2-5; d_call: -; cdr3_aa: CASRAGLTQYF; cdr3_nt: TGTGCCAGCAGGGCAGGGTTAACCCAGTACTTC
clone_size: once; v_call: TRBV7-9; j_call: TRBJ1-2; d_call: -; cdr3_aa: CASSRVSGGGYGYTF; cdr3_nt: TGTGCCAGCAGCCGAGTGAGCGGAGGGGGGTATGGCTACACCTTC
clone_size: many; v_call: TRBV12-3/TRBV12-4; j_call: TRBJ2-3; d_call: -; cdr3_aa: CASRRRLDSDTQYF; cdr3_nt: TGTGCCAGCAGGCGTCGACTAGATTCAGATACGCAGTATTTT
clone_size: few; v_call: TRBV29-1; j_call: TRBJ2-7; d_call: -; cdr3_aa: CSVETDLGYEQYF; cdr3_nt: TGCAGCGTTGAGACGGACCTAGGTTACGAGCAGTACTTC
clone_size: -; v_call: TRBV6-2/TRBV6-3; j_call: TRBJ2-1; d_call: -; cdr3_aa: CASSPIQVGSSHYNEQFF; cdr3_nt: TGTGCCAGCAGCCCAATTCAGGTGGGTTCCTCTCACTACAATGAGCAGTTCTTC
clone_size: -; v_call: TRBV24-1; j_call: TRBJ2-2; d_call: TRBD1; cdr3_aa: CATSASPGQGSTGELFF; cdr3_nt: TGTGCCACCAGCGCTTCGCCGGGACAGGGAAGCACCGGGGAGCTGTTTTTT
clone_size: many; v_call: TRBV12-3/TRBV12-4; j_call: TRBJ2-1; d_call: -; cdr3_aa: CASRMRSAYYNEQFF; cdr3_nt: TGTGCCAGCAGAATGAGGTCCGCGTATTACAATGAGCAGTTCTTC
clone_size: -; v_call: TRBV4-3; j_call: TRBJ2-3; d_call: TRBD1; cdr3_aa: CASSHGTGYTDTQYF; cdr3_nt: TGCGCCAGCAGCCATGGGACAGGGTACACAGATACGCAGTATTTT
clone_size: few; v_call: TRBV4-2; j_call: TRBJ1-2; d_call: TRBD1; cdr3_aa: CASSQAGQGLNYGYTF; cdr3_nt: TGTGCCAGCAGCCAAGCCGGACAGGGCCTTAACTATGGCTACACCTTC
clone_size: few; v_call: TRBV4-3; j_call: TRBJ2-7; d_call: TRBD2; cdr3_aa: CASSQSWAGAYEQYF; cdr3_nt: TGCGCCAGCAGCCAATCTTGGGCGGGAGCCTACGAGCAGTACTTC
clone_size: few; v_call: TRBV9; j_call: TRBJ1-2; d_call: -; cdr3_aa: CASSVDPRNYGYTF; cdr3_nt: TGTGCCAGCAGCGTAGACCCGCGCAACTATGGCTACACCTTC
clone_size: -; v_call: TRBV2; j_call: TRBJ2-6; d_call: -; cdr3_aa: CASSESGDGANVLTF; cdr3_nt: TGTGCCAGCAGTGAATCGGGGGATGGGGCCAACGTCCTGACTTTC
clone_size: -; v_call: TRBV20-1; j_call: TRBJ2-1; d_call: TRBD2; cdr3_aa: CSARTSGLSYNEQFF; cdr3_nt: TGCAGTGCCCGGACTAGCGGCCTCTCCTACAATGAGCAGTTCTTC
clone_size: once; v_call: TRBV5-6; j_call: TRBJ2-3; d_call: TRBD2; cdr3_aa: CASTSVGTKISTDTQYF; cdr3_nt: TGTGCCAGCACCTCTGTAGGGACTAAAATTAGCACAGATACGCAGTATTTT
clone_size: few; v_call: TRBV30; j_call: TRBJ2-3; d_call: -; cdr3_aa: CAWSGVGLPSTDTQYF; cdr3_nt: TGTGCCTGGAGTGGGGTTGGACTACCTAGCACAGATACGCAGTATTTT
clone_size: many; v_call: TRBV18; j_call: TRBJ1-1; d_call: -; cdr3_aa: CASSPSTERRTEAFF; cdr3_nt: TGTGCCAGCTCACCCTCGACAGAGAGGAGGACTGAAGCTTTCTTT
clone_size: few; v_call: TRBV6-1; j_call: TRBJ2-7; d_call: -; cdr3_aa: CASSGQGASGSHSYEQYF; cdr3_nt: TGTGCCAGCAGCGGACAGGGGGCTAGCGGGAGTCATTCCTACGAGCAGTACTTC
clone_size: -; v_call: TRBV4-3; j_call: TRBJ2-1; d_call: -; cdr3_aa: CASSPDWAAGQFF; cdr3_nt: TGCGCCAGCAGCCCAGATTGGGCGGCAGGGCAGTTCTTC
clone_size: few; v_call: TRBV5-5; j_call: TRBJ2-7; d_call: TRBD1; cdr3_aa: CASSLQSTGVNEQYF; cdr3_nt: TGTGCCAGCAGCTTGCAGTCGACAGGGGTCAACGAGCAGTACTTC
clone_size: few; v_call: TRBV2; j_call: TRBJ2-1; d_call: -; cdr3_aa: CASSEDTPSYNEQFF; cdr3_nt: TGTGCCAGCAGTGAGGACACACCAAGCTACAATGAGCAGTTCTTC
clone_size: -; v_call: TRBV30; j_call: TRBJ1-2; d_call: -; cdr3_aa: CAWALGRNYGYTF; cdr3_nt: TGTGCCTGGGCTCTCGGGAGGAACTATGGCTACACCTTC
clone_size: -; v_call: TRBV18; j_call: TRBJ2-5; d_call: TRBD1; cdr3_aa: CASSPNRQGETQYF; cdr3_nt: TGTGCCAGCTCACCAAACAGACAGGGAGAGACCCAGTACTTC
clone_size: few; v_call: TRBV6-6; j_call: TRBJ2-7; d_call: -; cdr3_aa: CASSETASYEQYF; cdr3_nt: TGTGCCAGCAGCGAGACAGCCTCCTACGAGCAGTACTTC
clone_size: -; v_call: TRBV20-1; j_call: TRBJ2-3; d_call: -; cdr3_aa: CSASTGTSTDTQYF; cdr3_nt: TGCAGTGCTAGCACAGGGACTAGCACAGATACGCAGTATTTT
clone_size: few; v_call: TRBV3-1; j_call: TRBJ1-1; d_call: -; cdr3_aa: CASSQTRITEAFF; cdr3_nt: TGTGCCAGCAGCCAAACCAGGATCACTGAAGCTTTCTTT
clone_size: -; v_call: TRBV15; j_call: TRBJ2-3; d_call: -; cdr3_aa: CATSRDSTDTQYF; cdr3_nt: TGTGCCACCAGCAGGGACAGCACAGATACGCAGTATTTT
clone_size: many; v_call: TRBV4-2; j_call: TRBJ1-1; d_call: TRBD1; cdr3_aa: CASSPQGGTEAFF; cdr3_nt: TGTGCCAGCAGCCCACAGGGGGGGACTGAAGCTTTCTTT
clone_size: once; v_call: TRBV7-9; j_call: TRBJ1-1; d_call: -; cdr3_aa: CASSPFRDNTEAFF; cdr3_nt: TGTGCCAGCAGCCCATTCCGGGACAACACTGAAGCTTTCTTT
clone_size: -; v_call: TRBV7-2; j_call: TRBJ1-1; d_call: TRBD1; cdr3_aa: CASSFDRVTEAFF; cdr3_nt: TGTGCCAGCAGCTTTGACAGGGTCACTGAAGCTTTCTTT
clone_size: -; v_call: TRBV4-2; j_call: TRBJ1-5; d_call: TRBD1; cdr3_aa: CASSQVFRTDSGGGQPQHF; cdr3_nt: TGTGCCAGCAGCCAAGTTTTCAGGACAGACTCAGGGGGCGGTCAGCCCCAGCATTTT
clone_size: few; v_call: TRBV5-1; j_call: TRBJ1-6; d_call: TRBD1; cdr3_aa: CASSAGQGRNSPLHF; cdr3_nt: TGCGCCAGCAGCGCGGGACAGGGAAGAAATTCACCCCTCCACTTT
clone_size: many; v_call: TRBV14; j_call: TRBJ2-1; d_call: -; cdr3_aa: CASSQLDSGSYNEQFF; cdr3_nt: TGTGCCAGCAGCCAACTAGATAGCGGATCCTACAATGAGCAGTTCTTC
clone_size: once; v_call: TRBV6-2/TRBV6-3; j_call: TRBJ2-1; d_call: -; cdr3_aa: CASKDSSAEQFF; cdr3_nt: TGTGCCAGCAAAGATTCTAGCGCTGAGCAGTTCTTC
clone_size: few; v_call: TRBV5-1; j_call: TRBJ1-2; d_call: TRBD1; cdr3_aa: CASSLDGQAYGYTF; cdr3_nt: TGCGCCAGCAGCTTGGATGGACAGGCCTATGGCTACACCTTC